A selection of T cell receptor beta chains follows, all from one sample in a study of glioma-infiltrating T cells after dendritic cell vaccination. Using immunoSEQ multiplex PCR, the repertoire was profiled, and TCRdb retains in-frame clones only, with some absent. The sample yields tens of thousands of clones, about 80% seen once. The sequencing here drew on blood, taken after dendritic cell vaccination. The receptor set was obtained from a human donor with glioblastoma. The CDR3 runs from the conserved cysteine through the conserved F or W. The D gene is left open where the match is weak. Clone size is not always given. Where it is, it says once, few, many or a class for expanded clones.

NA	TRBV18	TRBD2	TRBJ2-1	CASSPRTSGAPEQFF	TGTGCCAGCTCACCACGCACTAGCGGGGCCCCTGAGCAGTTCTTC
NA	TRBV4-1	NA	TRBJ2-2	CASSQVQGGTGELFF	TGCGCCAGCAGCCAAGTACAGGGTGGCACCGGGGAGCTGTTTTTT
NA	TRBV11-3	NA	TRBJ1-1	CASSLGAESGTEAFF	TGTGCCAGCAGCTTAGGTGCAGAGTCGGGCACTGAAGCTTTCTTT
once	TRBV27	NA	TRBJ2-7	CASSPKTGQSYEQYF	TGTGCCAGCAGTCCCAAAACAGGACAGTCCTACGAGCAGTACTTC
NA	TRBV25-1	NA	TRBJ2-2	CASTSTRGTGELFF	TGTGCCAGCACTTCCACAAGAGGCACCGGGGAGCTGTTTTTT
NA	TRBV30	NA	TRBJ1-2	CAWSGPRQPGSNYGYTF	TGTGCCTGGAGTGGACCCAGACAGCCAGGGTCCAACTATGGCTACACCTTC
NA	TRBV9	NA	TRBJ2-3	CASSVAGENTDTQYF	TGTGCCAGCAGCGTAGCGGGGGAGAACACAGATACGCAGTATTTT
NA	TRBV7-2	NA	TRBJ1-3	CASRRAGENTIYF	TGTGCCAGCAGGCGGGCAGGGGAAAACACCATATATTTT
NA	TRBV4-1	NA	TRBJ2-5	CASSQEVVSLKTQYF	TGCGCCAGCAGCCAAGAAGTGGTTAGCTTGAAGACCCAGTACTTC
NA	TRBV5-1	NA	TRBJ2-2	CASSLDPRVGNTGELFF	TGCGCCAGCAGCTTGGATCCCAGGGTGGGGAACACCGGGGAGCTGTTTTTT